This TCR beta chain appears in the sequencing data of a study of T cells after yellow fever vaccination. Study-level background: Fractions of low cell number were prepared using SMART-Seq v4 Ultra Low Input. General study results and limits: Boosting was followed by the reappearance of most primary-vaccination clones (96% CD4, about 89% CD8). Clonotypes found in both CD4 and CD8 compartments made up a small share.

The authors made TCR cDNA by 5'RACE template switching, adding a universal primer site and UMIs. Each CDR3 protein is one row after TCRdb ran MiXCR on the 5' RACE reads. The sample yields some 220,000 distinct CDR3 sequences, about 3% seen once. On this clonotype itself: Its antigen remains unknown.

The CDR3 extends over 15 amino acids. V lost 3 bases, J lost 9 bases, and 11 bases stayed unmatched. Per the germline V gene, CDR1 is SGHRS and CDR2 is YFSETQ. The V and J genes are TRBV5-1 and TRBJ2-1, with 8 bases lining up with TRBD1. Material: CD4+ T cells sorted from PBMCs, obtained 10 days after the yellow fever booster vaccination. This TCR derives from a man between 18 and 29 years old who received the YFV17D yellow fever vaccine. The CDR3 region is CASSSGGENIGEQFF. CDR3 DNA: TGCGCCAGCAGCTCAGGGGGCGAGAATATTGGTGAGCAGTTCTTC.